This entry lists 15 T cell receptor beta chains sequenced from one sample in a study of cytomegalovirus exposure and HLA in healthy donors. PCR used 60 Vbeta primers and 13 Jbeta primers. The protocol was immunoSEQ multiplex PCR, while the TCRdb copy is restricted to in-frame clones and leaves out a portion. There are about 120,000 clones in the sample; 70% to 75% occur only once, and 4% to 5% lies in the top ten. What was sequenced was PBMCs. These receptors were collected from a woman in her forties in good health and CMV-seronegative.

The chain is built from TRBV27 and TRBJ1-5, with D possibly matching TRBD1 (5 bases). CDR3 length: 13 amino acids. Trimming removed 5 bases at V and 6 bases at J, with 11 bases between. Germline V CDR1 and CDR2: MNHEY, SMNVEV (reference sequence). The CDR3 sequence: CASSGTEGQPQHF. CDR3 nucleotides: TGTGCCAGCAGTGGGACGGAGGGTCAGCCCCAGCATTTT.

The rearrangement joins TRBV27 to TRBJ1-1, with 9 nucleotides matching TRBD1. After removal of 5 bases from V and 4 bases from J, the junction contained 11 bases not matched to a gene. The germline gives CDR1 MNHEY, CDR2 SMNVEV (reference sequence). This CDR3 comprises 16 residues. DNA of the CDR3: TGTGCCAGCAGTCCCACCGGGACAGGGAGGGGCACTGAAGCTTTCTTT. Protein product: CASSPTGTGRGTEAFF.

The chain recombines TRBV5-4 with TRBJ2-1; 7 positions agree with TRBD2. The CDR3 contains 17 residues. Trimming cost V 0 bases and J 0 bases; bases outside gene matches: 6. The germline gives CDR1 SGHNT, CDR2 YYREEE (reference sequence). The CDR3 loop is CASSLGASGFSYNEQFF. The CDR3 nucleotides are TGTGCCAGCAGCTTGGGTGCTAGCGGATTCTCCTACAATGAGCAGTTCTTC.

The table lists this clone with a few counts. The CDR3 nucleotides read TGTGCCAGCAGCTCCTGGACTAGCGGGGGCCAATACTACGAGCAGTACTTC. As protein: CASSSWTSGGQYYEQYF. V is TRBV7-6 and J is TRBJ2-7, with TRBD2 matching 13 bases. V lost 4 bases to trimming and J lost 3 bases; unmatched junction nucleotides: 9. Germline V CDR1 and CDR2: SGHVS, FNYEAQ. The CDR3 is made up of 17 amino acids.

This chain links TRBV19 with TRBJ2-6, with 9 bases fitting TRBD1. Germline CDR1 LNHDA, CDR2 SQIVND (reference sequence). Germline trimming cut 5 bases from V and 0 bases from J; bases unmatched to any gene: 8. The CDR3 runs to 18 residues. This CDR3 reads CASSPSTGGISGANVLTF. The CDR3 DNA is TGTGCCAGTAGTCCGTCGACAGGGGGAATCTCTGGGGCCAACGTCCTGACTTTC.

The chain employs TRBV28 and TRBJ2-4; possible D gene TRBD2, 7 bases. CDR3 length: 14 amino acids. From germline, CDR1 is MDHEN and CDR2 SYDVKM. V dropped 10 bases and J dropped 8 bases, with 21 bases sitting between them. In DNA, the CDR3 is TGTGCCACCTCCCCCCAGGGGAGGGTGGACATTCAGTACTTC. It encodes CATSPQGRVDIQYF.

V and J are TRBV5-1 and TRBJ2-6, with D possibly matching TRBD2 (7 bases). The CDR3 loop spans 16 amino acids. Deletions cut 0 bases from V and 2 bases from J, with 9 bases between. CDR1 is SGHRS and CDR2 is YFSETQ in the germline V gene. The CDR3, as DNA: TGCGCCAGCAGCTTGGAGGGGGGGGCTGGGGCCAACGTCCTGACTTTC. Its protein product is CASSLEGGAGANVLTF. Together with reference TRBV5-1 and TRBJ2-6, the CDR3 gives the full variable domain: KAGVTQTPRYLIKTRGQQVTLSCSPISGHRSVSWYQQTPGQGLQFLFEYFSETQRNKGNFPGRFSGRQFSNSRSEMNVSTLELGDSALYLCASSLEGGAGANVLTFGAGSRLTVL.

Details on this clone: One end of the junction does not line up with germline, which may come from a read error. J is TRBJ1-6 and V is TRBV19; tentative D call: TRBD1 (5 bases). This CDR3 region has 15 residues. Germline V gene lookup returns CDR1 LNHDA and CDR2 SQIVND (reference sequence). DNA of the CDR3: TGTGCCGGTAGTATAGACGGGGGTTTGGATTCACCCCTCCACTTT. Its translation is CAGSIDGGLDSPLHF. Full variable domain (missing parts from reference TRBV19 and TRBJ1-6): DGGITQSPKYLFRKEGQNVTLSCEQNLNHDAMYWYRQDPGQGLRLIYYSQIVNDFQKGDIAEGYSVSREKKESFPLTVTSAQKNPTAFYLCAGSIDGGLDSPLHFGNGTRLTVT.

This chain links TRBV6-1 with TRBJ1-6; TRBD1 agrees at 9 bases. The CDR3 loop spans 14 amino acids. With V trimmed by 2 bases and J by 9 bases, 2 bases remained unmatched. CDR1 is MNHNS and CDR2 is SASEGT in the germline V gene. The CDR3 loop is CASSETGGFSPLHF. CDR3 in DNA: TGTGCCAGCAGTGAAACAGGGGGCTTTTCACCCCTCCACTTT.

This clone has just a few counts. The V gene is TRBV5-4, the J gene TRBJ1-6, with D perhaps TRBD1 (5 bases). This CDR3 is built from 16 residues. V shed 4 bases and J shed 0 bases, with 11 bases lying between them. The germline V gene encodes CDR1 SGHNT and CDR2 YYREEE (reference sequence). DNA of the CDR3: TGTGCCAGCAGCCAGGGAGGGAGCTCCTATAATTCACCCCTCCACTTT. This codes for CASSQGGSSYNSPLHF.

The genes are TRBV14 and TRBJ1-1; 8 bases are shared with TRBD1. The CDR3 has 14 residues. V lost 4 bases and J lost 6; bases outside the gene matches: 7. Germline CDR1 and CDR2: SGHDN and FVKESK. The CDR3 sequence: CASSRQGARAEAFF. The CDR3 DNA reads TGTGCCAGCAGCCGCCAGGGGGCGCGAGCTGAAGCTTTCTTT.

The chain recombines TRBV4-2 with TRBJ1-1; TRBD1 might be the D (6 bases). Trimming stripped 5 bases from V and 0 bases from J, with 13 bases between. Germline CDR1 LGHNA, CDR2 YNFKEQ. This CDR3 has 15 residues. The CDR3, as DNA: TGTGCCAGCAGCGCCCACAGGGCCATGAACACTGAAGCTTTCTTT. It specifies CASSAHRAMNTEAFF.

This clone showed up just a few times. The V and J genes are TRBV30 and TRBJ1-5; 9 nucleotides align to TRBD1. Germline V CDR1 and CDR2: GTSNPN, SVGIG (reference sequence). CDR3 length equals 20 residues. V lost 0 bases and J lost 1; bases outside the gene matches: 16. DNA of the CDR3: TGTGCCTGGAGTGTACGATTATCCCCCCTACAGGGGGCCAGCAATCAGCCCCAGCATTTT. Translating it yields CAWSVRLSPLQGASNQPQHF. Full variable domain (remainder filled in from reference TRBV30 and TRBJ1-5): SQTIHQWPATLVQPVGSPLSLECTVEGTSNPNLYWYRQAAGRGLQLLFYSVGIGQISSEVPQNLSASRPQDRQFILSSKKLLLSDSGFYLCAWSVRLSPLQGASNQPQHFGDGTRLSIL.

CDR3 nucleotides: TGTGCCAGAAGCTTGCCTAGCGGGGGGCCCTACAATGAGCAGTTCTTC. Its translation: CARSLPSGGPYNEQFF. The chain is built from TRBV5-3 and TRBJ2-1; 11 bases agree with TRBD2. TRBV5-3 is annotated as an ORF whose role is uncertain. The junction had 2 bases not matched to a gene; V was cut back by 1 base and J by 2 bases. The CDR3 has 16 amino acids.

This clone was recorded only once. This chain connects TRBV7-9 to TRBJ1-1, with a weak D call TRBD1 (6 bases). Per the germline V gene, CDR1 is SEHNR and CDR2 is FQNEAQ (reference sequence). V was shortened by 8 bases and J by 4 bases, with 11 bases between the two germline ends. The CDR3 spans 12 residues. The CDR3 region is CASGRGITEAFF. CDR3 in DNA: TGTGCCAGCGGCAGGGGCATCACTGAAGCTTTCTTT.